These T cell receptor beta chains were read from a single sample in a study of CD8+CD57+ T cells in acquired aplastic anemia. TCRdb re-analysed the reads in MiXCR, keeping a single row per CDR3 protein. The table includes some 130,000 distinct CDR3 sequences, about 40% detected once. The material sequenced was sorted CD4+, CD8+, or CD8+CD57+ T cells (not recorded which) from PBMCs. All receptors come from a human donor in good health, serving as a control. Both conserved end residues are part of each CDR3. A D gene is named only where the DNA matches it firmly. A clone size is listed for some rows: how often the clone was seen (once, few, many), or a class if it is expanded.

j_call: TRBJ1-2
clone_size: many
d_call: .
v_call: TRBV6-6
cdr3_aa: CASSYSSGPLDGYTF
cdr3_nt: TGTGCCAGCAGTTACTCGTCGGGGCCTCTGGATGGCTACACCTTC

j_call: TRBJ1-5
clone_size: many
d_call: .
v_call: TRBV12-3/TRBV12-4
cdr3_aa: CASSSRTARNSNQPQHF
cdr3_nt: TGTGCCAGCAGTAGCCGGACAGCCCGTAATAGCAATCAGCCCCAGCATTTT

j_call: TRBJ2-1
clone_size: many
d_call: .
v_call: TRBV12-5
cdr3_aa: CASGLGQSPNNEQFF
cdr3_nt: TGTGCTAGTGGTTTGGGACAGAGCCCTAACAATGAGCAGTTCTTC

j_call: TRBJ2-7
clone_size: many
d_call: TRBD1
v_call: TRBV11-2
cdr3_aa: CASSGSGTGKNEQYF
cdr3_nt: TGTGCCAGCAGCGGATCCGGGACAGGGAAGAACGAGCAGTACTTC

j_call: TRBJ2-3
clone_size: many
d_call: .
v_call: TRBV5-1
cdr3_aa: CASSSHSAADTQYF
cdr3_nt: TGCGCCAGCAGCTCCCACTCAGCCGCAGATACGCAGTATTTT

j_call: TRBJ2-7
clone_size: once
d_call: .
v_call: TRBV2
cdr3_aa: CASSEIRLDEQYF
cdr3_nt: TGTGCCAGCAGTGAAATCCGACTAGACGAGCAGTACTTC

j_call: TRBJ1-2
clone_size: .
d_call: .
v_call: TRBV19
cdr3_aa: CASSIRITNYGYTF
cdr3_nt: TGTGCCAGTAGTATAAGGATCACTAACTATGGCTACACCTTC

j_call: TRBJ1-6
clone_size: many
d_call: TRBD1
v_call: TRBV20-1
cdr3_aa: CSARETGSLYSPLHF
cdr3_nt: TGCAGTGCTAGAGAGACAGGGTCTTTGTATTCACCCCTCCACTTT

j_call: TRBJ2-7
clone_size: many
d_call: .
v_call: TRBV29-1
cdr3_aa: CSVEGGQAHSYEQYF
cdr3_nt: TGCAGCGTTGAAGGTGGTCAGGCCCACTCCTACGAGCAGTACTTC

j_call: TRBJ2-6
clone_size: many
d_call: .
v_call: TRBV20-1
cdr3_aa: CSASIGNSGANVLTF
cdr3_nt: TGCAGTGCTAGTATAGGAAACTCTGGGGCCAACGTCCTGACTTTC

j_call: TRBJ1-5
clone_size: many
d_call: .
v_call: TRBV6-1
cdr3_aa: CASSDQGRNQPQHF
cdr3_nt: TGTGCCAGCAGTGACCAGGGGCGCAATCAGCCCCAGCATTTT

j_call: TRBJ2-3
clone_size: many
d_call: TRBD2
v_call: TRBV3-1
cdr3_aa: CASSQGASGVATQYF
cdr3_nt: TGTGCCAGCAGCCAAGGGGCCAGCGGGGTAGCGACGCAGTATTTT

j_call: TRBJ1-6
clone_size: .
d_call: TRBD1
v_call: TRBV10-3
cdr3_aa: CAISERDRAVDNSPLHF
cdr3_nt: TGTGCCATCAGTGAAAGGGACAGAGCGGTCGATAATTCACCCCTCCACTTT

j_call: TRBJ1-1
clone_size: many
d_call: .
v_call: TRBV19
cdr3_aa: CASSMNTEAFF
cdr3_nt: TGTGCCAGTAGTATGAACACTGAAGCTTTCTTT

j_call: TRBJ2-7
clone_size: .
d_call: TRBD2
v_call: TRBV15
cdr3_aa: CATKVLAGEGNEQYF
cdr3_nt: TGTGCCACCAAAGTCCTAGCGGGGGAGGGCAACGAGCAGTACTTC

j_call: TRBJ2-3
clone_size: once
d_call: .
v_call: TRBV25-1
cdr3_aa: CASSRASAHTDTQYF
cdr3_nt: TGTGCCAGCAGTAGAGCTAGCGCACACACAGATACGCAGTATTTT

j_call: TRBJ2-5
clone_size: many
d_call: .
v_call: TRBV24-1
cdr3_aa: CATSDSYREETQYF
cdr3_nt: TGTGCCACCAGTGATTCCTACAGGGAAGAGACCCAGTACTTC

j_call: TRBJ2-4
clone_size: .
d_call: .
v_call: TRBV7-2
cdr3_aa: CASSPRGGVGAKNIQYF
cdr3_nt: TGTGCCAGCAGCCCCAGGGGGGGGGTAGGGGCCAAAAACATTCAGTACTTC

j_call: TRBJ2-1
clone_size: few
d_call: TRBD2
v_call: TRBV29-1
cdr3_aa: CSVEGLAGATSSYNEQFF
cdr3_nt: TGCAGCGTTGAAGGACTAGCGGGGGCTACGAGCTCCTACAATGAGCAGTTCTTC

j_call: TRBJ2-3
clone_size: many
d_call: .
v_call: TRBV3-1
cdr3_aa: CASSQDSLSAQYF
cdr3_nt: TGTGCCAGCAGCCAAGATTCTCTGAGTGCGCAGTATTTT

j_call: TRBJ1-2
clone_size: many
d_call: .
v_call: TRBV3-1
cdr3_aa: CASSQDSPNYGYTF
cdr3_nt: TGTGCCAGCAGCCAAGATTCCCCTAACTATGGCTACACCTTC

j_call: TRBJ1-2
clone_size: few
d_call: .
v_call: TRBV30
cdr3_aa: CAWTETDGRYGYTF
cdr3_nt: TGTGCCTGGACCGAAACTGACGGCCGCTATGGCTACACCTTC

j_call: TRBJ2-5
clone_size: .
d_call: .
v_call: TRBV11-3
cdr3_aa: CASSYLEDGETQYF
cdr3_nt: TGTGCCAGCAGCTACTTAGAGGACGGAGAGACCCAGTACTTC

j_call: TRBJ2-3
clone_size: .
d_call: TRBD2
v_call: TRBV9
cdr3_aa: CASSVRPSGGADTQYF
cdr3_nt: TGTGCCAGCAGCGTAAGACCTAGCGGGGGGGCAGATACGCAGTATTTT

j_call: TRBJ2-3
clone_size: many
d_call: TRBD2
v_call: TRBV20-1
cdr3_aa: CSASLRDYTDTQYF
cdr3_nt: TGCAGTGCTTCACTCCGGGACTACACAGATACGCAGTATTTT

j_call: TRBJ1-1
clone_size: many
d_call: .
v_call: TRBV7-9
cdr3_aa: CASKMGQMNTEAFF
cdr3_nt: TGTGCCAGCAAAATGGGACAAATGAACACTGAAGCTTTCTTT

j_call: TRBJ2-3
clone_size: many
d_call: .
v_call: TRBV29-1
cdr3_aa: CSVEWDTDTQYF
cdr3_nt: TGCAGCGTTGAATGGGACACAGATACGCAGTATTTT

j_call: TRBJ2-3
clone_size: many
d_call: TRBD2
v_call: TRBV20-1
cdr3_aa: CSARGTSGRTDTQYF
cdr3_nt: TGCAGTGCTAGGGGGACTAGCGGGAGAACAGATACGCAGTATTTT

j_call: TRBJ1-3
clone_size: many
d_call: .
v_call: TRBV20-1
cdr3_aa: CSAGRAGNTIYF
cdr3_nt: TGCAGTGCTGGCAGGGCCGGAAACACCATATATTTT